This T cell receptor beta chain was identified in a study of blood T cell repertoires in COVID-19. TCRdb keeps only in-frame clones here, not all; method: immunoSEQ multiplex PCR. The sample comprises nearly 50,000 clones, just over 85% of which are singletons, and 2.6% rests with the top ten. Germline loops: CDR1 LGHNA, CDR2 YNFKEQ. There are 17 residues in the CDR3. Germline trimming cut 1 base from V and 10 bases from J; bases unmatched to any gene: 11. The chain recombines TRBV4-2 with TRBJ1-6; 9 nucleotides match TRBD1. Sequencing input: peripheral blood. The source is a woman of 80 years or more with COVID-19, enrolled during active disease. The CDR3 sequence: CASSQGRGQGNRSPLHF. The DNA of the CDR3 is TGTGCCAGCAGCCAAGGTCGCGGACAGGGGAACAGGTCACCCCTCCACTTT.